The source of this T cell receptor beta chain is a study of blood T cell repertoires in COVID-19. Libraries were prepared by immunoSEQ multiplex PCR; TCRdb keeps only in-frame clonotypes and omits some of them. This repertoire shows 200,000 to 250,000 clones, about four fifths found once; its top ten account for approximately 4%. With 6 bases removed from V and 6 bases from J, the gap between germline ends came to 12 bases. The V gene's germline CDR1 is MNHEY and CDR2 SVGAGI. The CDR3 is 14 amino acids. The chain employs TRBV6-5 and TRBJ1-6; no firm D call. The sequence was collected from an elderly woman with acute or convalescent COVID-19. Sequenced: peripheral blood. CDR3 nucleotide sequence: TGTGCCAGCAGCCGGAGCGGGTCTAATTCACCCCTCCACTTT. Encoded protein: CASSRSGSNSPLHF.